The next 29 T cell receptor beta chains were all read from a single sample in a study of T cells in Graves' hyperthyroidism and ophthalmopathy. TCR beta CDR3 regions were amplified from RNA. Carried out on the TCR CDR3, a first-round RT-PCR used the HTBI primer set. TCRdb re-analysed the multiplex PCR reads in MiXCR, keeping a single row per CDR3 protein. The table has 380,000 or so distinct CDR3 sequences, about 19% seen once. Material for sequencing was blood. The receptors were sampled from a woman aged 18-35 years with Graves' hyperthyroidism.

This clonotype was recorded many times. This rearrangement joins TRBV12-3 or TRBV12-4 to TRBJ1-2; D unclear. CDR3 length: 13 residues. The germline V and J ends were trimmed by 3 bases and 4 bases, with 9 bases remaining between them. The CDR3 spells CASSFTELYGYTF. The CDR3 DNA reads TGTGCCAGCAGTTTTACGGAACTCTATGGCTACACCTTC.

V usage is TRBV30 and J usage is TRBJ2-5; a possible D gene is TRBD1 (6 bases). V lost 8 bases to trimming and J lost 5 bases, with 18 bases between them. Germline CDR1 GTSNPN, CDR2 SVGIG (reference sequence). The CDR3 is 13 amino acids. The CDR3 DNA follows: TGTGCCGCCTCGGACAGCCTCGGGGAGACCCAGTACTTC. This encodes CAASDSLGETQYF.

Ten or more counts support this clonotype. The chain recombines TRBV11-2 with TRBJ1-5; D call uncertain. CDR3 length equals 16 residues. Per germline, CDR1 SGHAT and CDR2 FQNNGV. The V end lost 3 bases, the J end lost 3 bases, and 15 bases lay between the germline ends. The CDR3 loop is CASSLGGITDNQPQHF. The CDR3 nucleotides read TGTGCCAGCAGCTTGGGTGGGATAACGGACAATCAGCCCCAGCATTTT.

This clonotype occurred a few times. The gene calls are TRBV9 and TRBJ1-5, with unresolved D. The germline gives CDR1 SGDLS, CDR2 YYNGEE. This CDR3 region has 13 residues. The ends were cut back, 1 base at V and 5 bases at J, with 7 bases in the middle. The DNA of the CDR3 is TGTGCCAGCAGCGTATTTCGGGATCAGCCCCAGCATTTT. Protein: CASSVFRDQPQHF. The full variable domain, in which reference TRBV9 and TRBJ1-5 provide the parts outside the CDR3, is DSGVTQTPKHLITATGQRVTLRCSPRSGDLSVYWYQQSLDQGLQFLIQYYNGEERAKGNILERFSAQQFPDLHSELNLSSLELGDSALYFCASSVFRDQPQHFGDGTRLSIL.

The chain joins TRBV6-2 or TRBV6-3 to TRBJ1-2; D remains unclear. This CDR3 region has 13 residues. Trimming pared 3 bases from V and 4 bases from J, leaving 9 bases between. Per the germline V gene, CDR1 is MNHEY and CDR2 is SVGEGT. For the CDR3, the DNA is TGTGCCAGCAGTTATGCAGGACTCTATGGCTACACCTTC. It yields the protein CASSYAGLYGYTF.

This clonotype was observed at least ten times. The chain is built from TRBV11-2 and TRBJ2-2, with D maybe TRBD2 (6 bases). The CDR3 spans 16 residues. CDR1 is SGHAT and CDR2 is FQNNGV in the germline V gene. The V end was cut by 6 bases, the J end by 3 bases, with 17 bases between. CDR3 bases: TGTGCCAGCAGACCCATAACGGGGAGGCACACCGGGGAGCTGTTTTTT. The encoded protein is CASRPITGRHTGELFF.

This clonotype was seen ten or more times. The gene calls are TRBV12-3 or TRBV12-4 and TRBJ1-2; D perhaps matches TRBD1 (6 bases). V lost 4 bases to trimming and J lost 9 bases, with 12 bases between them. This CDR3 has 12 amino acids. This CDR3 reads CASSSQGLRYTF. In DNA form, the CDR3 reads TGTGCCAGCAGTTCACAGGGTTTACGCTACACCTTC.

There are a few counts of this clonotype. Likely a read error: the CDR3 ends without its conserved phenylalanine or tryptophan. The CDR3 nucleotides are TGCAGTGCCACCGGGGGTACAAAAGTTCTCTACGAGCAGTACTAC. Amino acid sequence: CSATGGTKVLYEQYY. V and J are TRBV20-1 and TRBJ2-7; perhaps TRBD2 as D (6 bases). Trimming removed 6 bases at V and 3 bases at J, with 21 bases between. The CDR3 is made up of 15 amino acids. Germline V gives CDR1 DFQATT, CDR2 SNEGSKA (reference sequence).

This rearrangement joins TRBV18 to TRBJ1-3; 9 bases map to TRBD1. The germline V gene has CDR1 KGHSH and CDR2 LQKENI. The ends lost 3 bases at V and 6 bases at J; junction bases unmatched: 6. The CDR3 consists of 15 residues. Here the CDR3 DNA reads TGTGCCAGCTCACCGGGACAGGGAGTCGAAAACACCATATATTTT. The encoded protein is CASSPGQGVENTIYF.

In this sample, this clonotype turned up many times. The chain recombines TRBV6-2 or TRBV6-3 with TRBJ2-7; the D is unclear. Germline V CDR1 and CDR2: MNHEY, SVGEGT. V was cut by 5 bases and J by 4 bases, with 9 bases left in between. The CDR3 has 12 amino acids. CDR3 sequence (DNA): TGTGCCAGCAGTCCGCTAGATTACGAGCAGTACTTC. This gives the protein CASSPLDYEQYF.

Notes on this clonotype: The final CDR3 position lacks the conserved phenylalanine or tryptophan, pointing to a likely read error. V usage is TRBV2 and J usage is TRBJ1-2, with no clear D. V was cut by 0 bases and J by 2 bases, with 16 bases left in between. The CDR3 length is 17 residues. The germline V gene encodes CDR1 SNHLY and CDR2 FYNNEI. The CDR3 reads CASSEAGYALRNYGYTV. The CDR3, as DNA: TGTGCCAGCAGTGAAGCAGGGTACGCCCTACGGAACTATGGCTACACCGTC.

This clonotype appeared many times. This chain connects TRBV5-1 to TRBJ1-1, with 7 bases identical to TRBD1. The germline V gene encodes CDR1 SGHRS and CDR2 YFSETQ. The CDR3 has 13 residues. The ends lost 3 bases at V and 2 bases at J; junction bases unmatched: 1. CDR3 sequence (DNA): TGCGCCAGCAGCTGGGACAGAAACACTGAAGCTTTCTTT. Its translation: CASSWDRNTEAFF. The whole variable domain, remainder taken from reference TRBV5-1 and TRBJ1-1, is KAGVTQTPRYLIKTRGQQVTLSCSPISGHRSVSWYQQTPGQGLQFLFEYFSETQRNKGNFPGRFSGRQFSNSRSEMNVSTLELGDSALYLCASSWDRNTEAFFGQGTRLTVV.

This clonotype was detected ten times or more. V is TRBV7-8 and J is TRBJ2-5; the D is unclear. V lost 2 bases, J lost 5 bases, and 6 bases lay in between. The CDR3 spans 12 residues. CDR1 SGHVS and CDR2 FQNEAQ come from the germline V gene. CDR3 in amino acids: CASSLSAETQYF. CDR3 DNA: TGTGCCAGCAGCTTATCCGCGGAGACCCAGTACTTC.

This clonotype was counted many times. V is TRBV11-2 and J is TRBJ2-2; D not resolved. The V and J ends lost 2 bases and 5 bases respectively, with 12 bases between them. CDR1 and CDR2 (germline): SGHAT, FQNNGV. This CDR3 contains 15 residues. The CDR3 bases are TGTGCCAGCAGCTTATTCCGCAGGAAGACCGGGGAGCTGTTTTTT. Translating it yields CASSLFRRKTGELFF.

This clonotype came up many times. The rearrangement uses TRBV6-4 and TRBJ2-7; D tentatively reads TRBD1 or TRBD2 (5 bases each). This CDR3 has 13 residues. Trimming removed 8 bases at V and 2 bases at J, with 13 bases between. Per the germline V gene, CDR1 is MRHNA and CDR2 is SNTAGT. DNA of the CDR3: TGTGCCAGCCGGGACGTGGGAACCTACGAGCAGTACTTC. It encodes CASRDVGTYEQYF.

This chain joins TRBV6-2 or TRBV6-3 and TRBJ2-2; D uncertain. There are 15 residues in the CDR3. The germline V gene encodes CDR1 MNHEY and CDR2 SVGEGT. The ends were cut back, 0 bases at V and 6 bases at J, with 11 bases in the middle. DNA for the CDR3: TGTGCCAGCAGTTACTCAGGCGTGGTGTCCGGGGAGCTGTTTTTT. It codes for CASSYSGVVSGELFF.

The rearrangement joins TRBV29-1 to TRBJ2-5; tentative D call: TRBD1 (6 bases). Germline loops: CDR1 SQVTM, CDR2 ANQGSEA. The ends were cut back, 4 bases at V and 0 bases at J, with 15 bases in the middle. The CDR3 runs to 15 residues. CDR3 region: CSVVVGAVYQETQYF. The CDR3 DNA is TGCAGCGTTGTTGTGGGGGCCGTGTACCAAGAGACCCAGTACTTC.

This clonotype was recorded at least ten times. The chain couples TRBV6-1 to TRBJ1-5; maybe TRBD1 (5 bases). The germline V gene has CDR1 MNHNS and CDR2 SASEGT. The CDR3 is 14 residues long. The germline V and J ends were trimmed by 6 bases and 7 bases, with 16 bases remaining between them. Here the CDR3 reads CASSPTGGGQPQHF. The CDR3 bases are TGTGCCAGCAGCCCTACGGGGGGAGGGCAGCCCCAGCATTTT.

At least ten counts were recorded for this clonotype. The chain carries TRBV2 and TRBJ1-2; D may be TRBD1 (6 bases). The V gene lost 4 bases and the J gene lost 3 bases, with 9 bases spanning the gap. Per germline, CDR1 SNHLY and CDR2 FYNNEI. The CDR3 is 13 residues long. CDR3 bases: TGTGCCAGCAGTGGGGGGGCTGACTATGGCTACACCTTC. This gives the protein CASSGGADYGYTF.

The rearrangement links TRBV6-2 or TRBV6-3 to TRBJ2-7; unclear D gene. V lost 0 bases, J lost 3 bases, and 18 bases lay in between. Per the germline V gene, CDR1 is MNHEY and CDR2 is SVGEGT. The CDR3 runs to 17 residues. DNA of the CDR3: TGTGCCAGCAGTTACTCCACAACGCAGGCCTGGAGCTACGAGCAGTACTTC. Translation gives CASSYSTTQAWSYEQYF.

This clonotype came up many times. The CDR3 DNA reads as TGCGCCAGCAGCCAAGTTGGGACAGGGAAAGAGACCCAGTACTTC. As protein: CASSQVGTGKETQYF. The chain is built from TRBV4-1 and TRBJ2-5, with TRBD1 matching 9 bases. CDR3 length: 15 amino acids. Germline V gene sequence: CDR1 MGHRA, CDR2 YSYEKL. V shed 1 base and J 3 bases; nucleotides not matched to a gene: 3.

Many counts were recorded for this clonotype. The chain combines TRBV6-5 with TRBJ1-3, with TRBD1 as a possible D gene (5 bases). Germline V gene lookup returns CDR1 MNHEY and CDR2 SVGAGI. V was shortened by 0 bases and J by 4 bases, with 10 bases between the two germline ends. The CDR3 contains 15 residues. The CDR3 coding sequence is TGTGCCAGCAGTTACTCGAAGGGGACCGGAAACACCATATATTTT. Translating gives CASSYSKGTGNTIYF.

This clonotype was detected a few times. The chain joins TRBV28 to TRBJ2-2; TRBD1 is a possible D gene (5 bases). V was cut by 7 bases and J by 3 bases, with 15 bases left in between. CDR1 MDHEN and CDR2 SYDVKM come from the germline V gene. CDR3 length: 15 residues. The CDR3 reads CASKNQGGDTGELFF. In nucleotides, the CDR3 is TGTGCCAGCAAGAACCAGGGTGGGGACACCGGGGAGCTGTTTTTT.

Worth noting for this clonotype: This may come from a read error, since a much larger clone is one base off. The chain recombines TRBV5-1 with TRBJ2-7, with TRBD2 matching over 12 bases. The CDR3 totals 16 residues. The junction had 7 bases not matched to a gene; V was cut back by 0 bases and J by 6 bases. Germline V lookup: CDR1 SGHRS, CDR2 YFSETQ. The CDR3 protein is CASSLVRTSGVLEQYV. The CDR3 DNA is TGCGCCAGCAGCTTGGTTCGGACTAGCGGGGTGCTCGAGCAGTACGTC.

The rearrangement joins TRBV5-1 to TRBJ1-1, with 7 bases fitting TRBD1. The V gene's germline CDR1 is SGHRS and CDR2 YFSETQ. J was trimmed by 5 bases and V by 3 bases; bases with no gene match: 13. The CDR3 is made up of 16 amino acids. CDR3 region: CASSYRDRPFGTEAFF. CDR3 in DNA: TGCGCCAGCAGCTACCGGGACAGACCCTTTGGGACTGAAGCTTTCTTT.

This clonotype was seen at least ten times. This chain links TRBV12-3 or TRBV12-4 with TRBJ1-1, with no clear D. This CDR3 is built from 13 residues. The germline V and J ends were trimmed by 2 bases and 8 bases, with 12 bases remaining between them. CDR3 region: CASSLWASLEAFF. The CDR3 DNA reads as TGTGCCAGCAGTTTATGGGCATCCCTCGAAGCTTTCTTT.

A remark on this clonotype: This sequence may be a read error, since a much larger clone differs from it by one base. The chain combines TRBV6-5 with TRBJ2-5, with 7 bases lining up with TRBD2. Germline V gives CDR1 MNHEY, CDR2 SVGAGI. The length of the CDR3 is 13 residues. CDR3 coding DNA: TGTGCCATCTCCCGAGGGGCGCGGGAGACCAAGTACTTC. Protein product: CAISRGARETKYF.

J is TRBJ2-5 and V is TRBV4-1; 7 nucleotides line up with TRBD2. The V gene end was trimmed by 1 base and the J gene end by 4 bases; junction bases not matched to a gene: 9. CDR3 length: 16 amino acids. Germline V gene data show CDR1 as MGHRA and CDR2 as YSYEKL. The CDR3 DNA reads TGCGCCAGCAGCCAAGTGAGGCTAGCGGCGAGAGAGACCCAGTACTTC. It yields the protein CASSQVRLAARETQYF.

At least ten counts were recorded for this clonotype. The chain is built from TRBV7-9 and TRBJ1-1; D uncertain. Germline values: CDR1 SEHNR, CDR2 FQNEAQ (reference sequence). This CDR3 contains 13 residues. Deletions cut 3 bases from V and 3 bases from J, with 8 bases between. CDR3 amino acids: CASSFNTDTEAFF. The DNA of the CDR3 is TGTGCCAGCAGCTTCAACACCGACACTGAAGCTTTCTTT.